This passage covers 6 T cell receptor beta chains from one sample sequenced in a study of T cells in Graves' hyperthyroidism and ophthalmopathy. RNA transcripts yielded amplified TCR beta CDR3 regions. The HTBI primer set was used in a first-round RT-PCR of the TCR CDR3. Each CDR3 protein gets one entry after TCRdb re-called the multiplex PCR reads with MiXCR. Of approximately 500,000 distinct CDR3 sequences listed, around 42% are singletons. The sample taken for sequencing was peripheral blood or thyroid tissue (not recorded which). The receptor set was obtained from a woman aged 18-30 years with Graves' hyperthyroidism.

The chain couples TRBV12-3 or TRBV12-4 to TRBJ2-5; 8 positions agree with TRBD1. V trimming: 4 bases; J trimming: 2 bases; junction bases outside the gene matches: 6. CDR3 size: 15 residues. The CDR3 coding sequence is TGTGCCAGCAGTTCCCGAGGGACAGGACAAGAGACCCAGTACTTC. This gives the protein CASSSRGTGQETQYF.

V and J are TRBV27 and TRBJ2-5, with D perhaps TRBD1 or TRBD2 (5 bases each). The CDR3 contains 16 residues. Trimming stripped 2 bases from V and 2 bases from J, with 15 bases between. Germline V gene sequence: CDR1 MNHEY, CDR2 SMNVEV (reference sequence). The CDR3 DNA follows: TGTGCCAGCAGTTTAGTCCCGGGACGGCCTCAAGAGACCCAGTACTTC. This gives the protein CASSLVPGRPQETQYF.

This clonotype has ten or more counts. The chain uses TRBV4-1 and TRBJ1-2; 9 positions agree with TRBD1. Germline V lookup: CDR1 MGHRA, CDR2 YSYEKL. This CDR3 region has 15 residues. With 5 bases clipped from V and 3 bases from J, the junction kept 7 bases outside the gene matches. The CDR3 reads CASSSRTGADYGYTF. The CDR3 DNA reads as TGCGCCAGCAGCTCACGGACAGGGGCGGACTATGGCTACACCTTC.

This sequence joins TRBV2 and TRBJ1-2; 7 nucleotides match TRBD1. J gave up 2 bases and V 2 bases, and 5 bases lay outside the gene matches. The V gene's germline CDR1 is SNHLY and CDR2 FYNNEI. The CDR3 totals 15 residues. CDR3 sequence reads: CASSERAGGNYGYTF. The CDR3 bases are TGTGCCAGCAGTGAAAGGGCAGGGGGGAACTATGGCTACACCTTC. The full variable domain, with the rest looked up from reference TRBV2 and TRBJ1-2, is EPEVTQTPSHQVTQMGQEVILRCVPISNHLYFYWYRQILGQKVEFLVSFYNNEISEKSEIFDDQFSVERPDGSNFTLKIRSTKLEDSAMYFCASSERAGGNYGYTFGSGTRLTVV.

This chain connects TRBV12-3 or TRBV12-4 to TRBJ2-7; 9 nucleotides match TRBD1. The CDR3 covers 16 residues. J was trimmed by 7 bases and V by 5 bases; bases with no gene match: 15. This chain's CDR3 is CASSMKDRDREYEQYF. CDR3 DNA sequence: TGTGCCAGCAGTATGAAGGACCGGGACAGGGAATATGAGCAGTACTTC.

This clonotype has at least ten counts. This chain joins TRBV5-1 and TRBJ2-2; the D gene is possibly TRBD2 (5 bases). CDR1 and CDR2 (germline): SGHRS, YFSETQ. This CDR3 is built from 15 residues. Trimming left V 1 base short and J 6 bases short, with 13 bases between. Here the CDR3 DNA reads TGCGCCAGCAGCTTGCTCGGGGAGTTAGCCGGGGAGCTGTTTTTT. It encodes CASSLLGELAGELFF.